Listed below are T cell receptor beta chains from one sample, sequenced in a study of cytomegalovirus exposure and HLA in healthy donors. Clones were read by immunoSEQ multiplex PCR, and TCRdb kept only the in-frame ones, dropping some. The sample holds over 85,000 clones, approximately 79% seen once. The sequencing input was PBMCs. These TCRs come from a young man in good health and CMV-seropositive. Each CDR3 is given with its conserved first and last residue. The D gene is left open where the match is weak. The size entry is marked missing in some rows and otherwise reads once, few, many or a size class.

TRBV7-9	few	TRBJ1-1	.	CASSLTALTFSEAFF	TGTGCCAGCAGCTTAACAGCCTTAACATTCTCTGAAGCTTTCTTT
TRBV10-3	.	TRBJ1-1	.	CAISESVGRGNTEAFF	TGTGCCATCAGTGAGTCTGTGGGCAGGGGGAACACTGAAGCTTTCTTT
TRBV27	.	TRBJ1-2	TRBD1	CASSLVRGFGYTF	TGTGCCAGCAGTTTAGTCAGGGGGTTCGGCTACACCTTC
TRBV19	.	TRBJ2-3	.	CASSRGETVITDTQYF	TGTGCCAGTAGTAGGGGGGAGACCGTAATCACAGATACGCAGTATTTT
TRBV9	.	TRBJ2-7	.	CASSSVDSSYEQYF	TGTGCCAGCAGCTCCGTGGACAGCTCCTACGAGCAGTACTTC
TRBV27	.	TRBJ1-4	TRBD1	CASSPTGGNEKLFF	TGTGCCAGCAGCCCTACAGGGGGTAATGAAAAACTGTTTTTT
TRBV4-2	.	TRBJ2-5	TRBD2	CASSLHTSGGAQTQYF	TGTGCCAGCAGCCTACATACTAGCGGGGGGGCCCAGACCCAGTACTTC
TRBV19	.	TRBJ1-1	.	CASSIQGVRTEAFF	TGTGCCAGTAGTATACAAGGGGTTCGCACTGAAGCTTTCTTT
TRBV18	.	TRBJ1-4	TRBD1	CASSTGGTNEKLFF	TGTGCCAGCTCCACAGGGGGCACTAATGAAAAACTGTTTTTT
TRBV2	.	TRBJ1-5	.	CASRTGMGNSNQPQHF	TGTGCCAGCAGAACAGGGATGGGTAATAGCAATCAGCCCCAGCATTTT
TRBV10-3	.	TRBJ2-7	.	CAISEIRGGGYEQYF	TGTGCCATCAGTGAGATCAGGGGTGGAGGATACGAGCAGTACTTC
TRBV27	.	TRBJ1-5	TRBD1	CASSLRGTVYSNQPQHF	TGTGCCAGCAGTTTAAGGGGGACAGTTTATAGCAATCAGCCCCAGCATTTT
TRBV11-2	.	TRBJ2-7	.	CASSFGQPTREQYF	TGTGCCAGCAGCTTCGGACAGCCTACGCGGGAGCAGTACTTC
TRBV2	many	TRBJ1-5	TRBD1	CASRGQNEGAQEPQHF	TGTGCCAGCAGAGGGCAAAATGAGGGGGCCCAAGAGCCCCAGCATTTT
TRBV10-1	.	TRBJ2-3	.	CASSDFDRYTDTQYF	TGCGCCAGCAGTGATTTCGACAGATACACAGATACGCAGTATTTT
TRBV28	.	TRBJ2-7	.	CASSLEAEQYF	TGTGCCAGCAGTTTAGAGGCCGAGCAGTACTTC
TRBV29-1	.	TRBJ2-7	TRBD1	CSVEDWGQDYEQYF	TGCAGCGTTGAAGATTGGGGACAGGACTACGAGCAGTACTTC
TRBV2	.	TRBJ2-1	.	CASNYLGGNEQFF	TGTGCCAGCAATTATTTAGGGGGCAATGAGCAGTTCTTC
TRBV4-2	.	TRBJ2-7	TRBD2	CASSLASGSNYEQYF	TGTGCCAGCAGCCTTGCTAGCGGGAGTAACTACGAGCAGTACTTC
TRBV18	few	TRBJ2-5	.	CASSPGWYRGAIQETQYF	TGTGCCAGCTCACCAGGATGGTATCGCGGGGCAATCCAAGAGACCCAGTACTTC
TRBV19	.	TRBJ1-2	.	CASRSGEGYTF	TGTGCCAGTAGGTCCGGGGAGGGCTACACCTTC
TRBV7-2	once	TRBJ2-2	TRBD2	CASSPPSLAGGAGELFF	TGTGCCAGCAGCCCCCCCTCTCTGGCGGGGGGGGCCGGGGAGCTGTTTTTT
TRBV5-3	.	TRBJ1-6	.	CARSPDGGESPLHF	TGTGCCAGAAGCCCCGACGGGGGAGAATCACCCCTCCACTTT
TRBV9	few	TRBJ1-2	TRBD1	CASSVETGGDGYTF	TGTGCCAGCAGCGTAGAGACAGGGGGCGATGGCTACACCTTC
TRBV30	.	TRBJ2-3	.	CAWRVADTQYF	TGTGCCTGGAGGGTAGCGGATACGCAGTATTTT